This T cell receptor (beta chain) was identified during a study of T cell responses to AZD1222 COVID-19 vaccine. As concerns this clone: Its antigen remains unidentified.

General study points: The donor cohort was predominantly white British with a female majority, and clonal diversity may have been underestimated. Baseline seropositivity characterized only six AZD1222 recipients. Nearly half of spike-specific TCRs reportedly target unmutated variant regions.

Method: immunoSEQ multiplex PCR; TCRdb's copy keeps in-frame clones and lacks some. The data show roughly 100,000 clones, with approximately 90% seen just once and 1% to 1.5% held by the top ten. The sequence came from an adult in good health. The input for sequencing was peripheral blood, taken on day 0 of AZD1222 vaccination.

The CDR3 region is CASSEGGGGNSPLHF. The CDR3 coding sequence is TGTGCCAGCAGTGAGGGGGGGGGAGGTAATTCACCCCTCCACTTT. The V and J genes are TRBV2 and TRBJ1-6; the D gene is possibly TRBD1 (5 bases). Germline V lookup: CDR1 SNHLY, CDR2 FYNNEI. The CDR3 totals 15 residues. Trimming cost V 3 bases and J 6 bases, with 12 bases left between them.